Presented here are 21 T cell receptor beta chains from one specimen sequenced in a study of T cells in Graves' hyperthyroidism and ophthalmopathy. The TCR beta CDR3 regions underwent amplification using RNA transcripts as the source. HTBI primers were the set used in a first-round RT-PCR of the TCR CDR3. Via MiXCR, TCRdb re-called the multiplex PCR reads, giving one row per CDR3 protein. The sample shows 600,000 to 850,000 distinct CDR3 sequences, approximately 19% of them seen only once. Input material: blood. The receptors derive from a woman aged 50 to 65 with Graves' hyperthyroidism that later progressed to Graves' ophthalmopathy.

The chain joins TRBV29-1 to TRBJ1-5; 9 bases are shared with TRBD1. In germline, CDR1 is SQVTM, CDR2 ANQGSEA. The CDR3 loop spans 13 amino acids. After removal of 6 bases from V and 6 bases from J, the junction contained 6 bases not matched to a gene. The CDR3 nucleotides are TGCAGCGTATCGACAGGGGGACCTCAGCCCCAGCATTTT. It encodes CSVSTGGPQPQHF.

This clonotype was picked up many times. The chain carries TRBV27 and TRBJ2-5, with 9 nucleotides matching TRBD1. The CDR3 has 16 amino acids. J lost 4 bases, V lost 4 bases, and 10 bases had no gene match. Looked up from germline, CDR1 is MNHEY and CDR2 is SMNVEV (reference sequence). CDR3 in amino acids: CASSSRDRALGETQYF. The CDR3 DNA reads TGTGCCAGCAGTTCCCGGGACAGGGCACTAGGAGAGACCCAGTACTTC.

This clonotype was seen ten or more times. The chain recombines TRBV2 with TRBJ2-5; maybe TRBD1 (5 bases). The CDR3 sequence is 14 residues long. Germline V gene sequence: CDR1 SNHLY, CDR2 FYNNEI. The V gene lost 2 bases and the J gene lost 2 bases, with 9 bases spanning the gap. CDR3 bases: TGTGCCAGCAGTGAATGGGGCAATCAAGAGACCCAGTACTTC. Its translation is CASSEWGNQETQYF. Based on the CDR3 plus reference TRBV2 and TRBJ2-5, the full variable domain is EPEVTQTPSHQVTQMGQEVILRCVPISNHLYFYWYRQILGQKVEFLVSFYNNEISEKSEIFDDQFSVERPDGSNFTLKIRSTKLEDSAMYFCASSEWGNQETQYFGPGTRLLVL.

V is TRBV29-1 and J is TRBJ2-7; D may be TRBD1 or TRBD2 (5 bases each). The germline V gene has CDR1 SQVTM and CDR2 ANQGSEA. The CDR3 has 13 amino acids. V was pared by 5 bases and J by 0 bases, with 11 bases between. The CDR3 coding sequence is TGCAGCGTTCGGGACGGCAGCTCCTACGAGCAGTACTTC. Translating gives CSVRDGSSYEQYF.

This clonotype occurred many times. The chain employs TRBV9 and TRBJ2-7, with TRBD2 matching 7 bases. Germline assignment: CDR1 SGDLS and CDR2 YYNGEE. V was pared by 0 bases and J by 3 bases, with 3 bases of the junction left unmatched. CDR3 length equals 14 residues. As DNA, the CDR3 is TGTGCCAGCAGCGTAGCGGGGGGTGGCTACGAGCAGTACTTC. This encodes CASSVAGGGYEQYF.

This clonotype has at least ten counts. This chain uses TRBV6-1 with TRBJ1-1; TRBD1 matches 7 bases. J was trimmed by 3 bases and V by 2 bases; bases with no gene match: 12. The germline CDR1 and CDR2 sequences are MNHNS and SASEGT. The CDR3 is 17 residues long. CDR3 DNA sequence: TGTGCCAGCAGTGAACCTTTAAGTAGGACAGGCCACACTGAAGCTTTCTTT. It yields the protein CASSEPLSRTGHTEAFF.

This clonotype was recorded at least ten times. V is TRBV20-1 and J is TRBJ1-4, with 7 bases aligning to TRBD1. V dropped 5 bases and J dropped 4; count of bases not matched to a gene: 7. Germline lookup yields CDR1 DFQATT and CDR2 SNEGSKA (reference sequence). This CDR3 comprises 14 residues. The CDR3 DNA sequence: TGCAGTGCTGCACACCGACAGGGTAATGAAAAACTGTTTTTT. The encoded protein is CSAAHRQGNEKLFF.

This chain links TRBV9 with TRBJ2-6; D is ambiguous. The V gene lost 6 bases and the J gene lost 0 bases, with 10 bases spanning the gap. Per germline, CDR1 SGDLS and CDR2 YYNGEE. The CDR3 contains 15 residues. The CDR3 protein is CASTASVSGANVLTF. The CDR3 bases are TGTGCCAGCACCGCCTCGGTCTCTGGGGCCAACGTCCTGACTTTC.

This clonotype was seen only a few times. The V call is TRBV6-1, the J call TRBJ2-3; no clear D gene. Germline loops: CDR1 MNHNS, CDR2 SASEGT. The V end was cut by 5 bases, the J end by 2 bases, with 8 bases between. The CDR3 spans 13 residues. This chain's CDR3 is CASSPANTDTQYF. In DNA, the CDR3 is TGTGCCAGCAGTCCCGCAAACACAGATACGCAGTATTTT.

This clonotype was counted many times. This chain joins TRBV2 and TRBJ2-5; 7 bases fit TRBD1. Germline CDR1 SNHLY, CDR2 FYNNEI. The J segment lost 0 bases and the V segment lost 8 bases, leaving 9 bases of the junction unmatched. The CDR3 sequence is 15 residues long. The CDR3, as DNA: TGTGCCAGCGGACCGGACAGGAGGTACCAAGAGACCCAGTACTTC. The encoded protein is CASGPDRRYQETQYF.

This clonotype was counted only a few times. V gene TRBV29-1 combines with J gene TRBJ2-7, with 7 nucleotides matching TRBD2. CDR3 length equals 13 residues. V lost 5 bases to trimming and J lost 2 bases; unmatched junction nucleotides: 6. CDR1 SQVTM and CDR2 ANQGSEA come from the germline V gene. The CDR3 here is CSVTPGGTYEQYF. In DNA form, the CDR3 reads TGCAGCGTTACCCCGGGGGGTACCTACGAGCAGTACTTC.

V usage is TRBV10-1 and J usage is TRBJ2-3; no firm D call. Per germline, CDR1 WNHNN and CDR2 SYGVQD (reference sequence). Trimming removed 3 bases from V and 0 bases from J, with 10 bases in between. This CDR3 region has 15 residues. This CDR3 reads CASSEAYPSTDTQYF. CDR3 DNA sequence: TGCGCCAGCAGTGAAGCATACCCTAGCACAGATACGCAGTATTTT.

The sample holds a few counts of this clonotype. The chain couples TRBV5-1 to TRBJ2-1; TRBD2 might be the D (6 bases). The CDR3 loop spans 16 amino acids. V was clipped by 0 bases and J by 1 base, with 11 bases between them. Germline CDR1 and CDR2: SGHRS and YFSETQ. The CDR3 here is CASSLGGLGSYNEQFF. The CDR3 DNA reads TGCGCCAGCAGCTTGGGGGGACTGGGGTCCTACAATGAGCAGTTCTTC. The full variable domain, completed using reference TRBV5-1 and TRBJ2-1, is KAGVTQTPRYLIKTRGQQVTLSCSPISGHRSVSWYQQTPGQGLQFLFEYFSETQRNKGNFPGRFSGRQFSNSRSEMNVSTLELGDSALYLCASSLGGLGSYNEQFFGPGTRLTVL.

This clonotype was observed a handful of times. The J gene is TRBJ1-2, the V gene TRBV29-1; D might be TRBD1 (6 bases). The CDR3 is made up of 14 amino acids. Per germline, CDR1 SQVTM and CDR2 ANQGSEA. V gave up 0 bases and J gave up 4 bases, with 12 bases separating them. The CDR3 sequence: CSVEEYREAYGYTF. The CDR3 nucleotides read TGCAGCGTTGAAGAGTACAGGGAAGCCTATGGCTACACCTTC. The full variable domain, with the rest looked up from reference TRBV29-1 and TRBJ1-2, is SAVISQKPSRDICQRGTSLTIQCQVDSQVTMMFWYRQQPGQSLTLIATANQGSEATYESGFVIDKFPISRPNLTFSTLTVSNMSPEDSSIYLCSVEEYREAYGYTFGSGTRLTVV.

The V gene is TRBV29-1, the J gene TRBJ1-1; D is uncertain. V was clipped by 0 bases and J by 7 bases, with 9 bases between them. CDR3 length: 12 residues. The V gene's germline CDR1 is SQVTM and CDR2 ANQGSEA. The CDR3 protein is CSVEDREGEAFF. The CDR3, as DNA: TGCAGCGTTGAAGATCGGGAGGGTGAAGCTTTCTTT.

This clonotype was seen a few times. The chain combines TRBV29-1 with TRBJ1-1, with a tentative D call TRBD1 (6 bases). V was shortened by 6 bases and J by 8 bases, with 19 bases between the two germline ends. The V gene's germline CDR1 is SQVTM and CDR2 ANQGSEA. The CDR3 totals 13 residues. CDR3 nucleotide sequence: TGCAGCGTGGGGGGAGGGGGAAGTACGGAAGCTTTCTTT. Amino acids: CSVGGGGSTEAFF. Full variable domain (outside the CDR3, taken from reference TRBV29-1 and TRBJ1-1): SAVISQKPSRDICQRGTSLTIQCQVDSQVTMMFWYRQQPGQSLTLIATANQGSEATYESGFVIDKFPISRPNLTFSTLTVSNMSPEDSSIYLCSVGGGGSTEAFFGQGTRLTVV.

The chain joins TRBV11-2 to TRBJ1-4; the D is unclear. V gave up 6 bases and J gave up 3 bases, with 8 bases separating them. The germline CDR1 and CDR2 sequences are SGHAT and FQNNGV. This CDR3 spans 13 amino acids. CDR3 region: CASRAAANEKLFF. The CDR3 DNA reads as TGTGCCAGCAGAGCGGCTGCTAATGAAAAACTGTTTTTT.

The J gene is TRBJ2-1, the V gene TRBV7-3; 7 bases are shared with TRBD2. V shed 6 bases and J 9 bases; nucleotides not matched to a gene: 5. CDR3 size: 12 residues. Germline CDR1 is SGHTA and CDR2 is FQGTGA. The CDR3 is CASRKGEGEQFF. As DNA, the CDR3 is TGTGCCAGCAGGAAAGGGGAGGGTGAGCAGTTCTTC.

This clonotype was recorded at least ten times. The CDR3 sequence is CASSPGLQFTDTQYF. CDR3 in DNA: TGTGCCAGCAGCCCGGGACTACAGTTCACAGATACGCAGTATTTT. This chain links TRBV11-3 with TRBJ2-3; 7 nucleotides line up with TRBD2. This CDR3 is built from 15 residues. Trimming removed 5 bases from V and 2 bases from J; junction bases left unmatched: 7. Germline lookup yields CDR1 SGHNT and CDR2 YENEEA.

This chain links TRBV5-4 with TRBJ2-5; 8 positions match TRBD2. Germline V lookup: CDR1 SGHNT, CDR2 YYREEE (reference sequence). This CDR3 has 14 amino acids. V gave up 3 bases and J gave up 5 bases; unmatched junction bases: 6. CDR3 sequence: CASSYRTSRETQYF. In nucleotides, the CDR3 is TGTGCCAGCAGCTACCGGACTAGCAGGGAGACCCAGTACTTC.

The gene calls are TRBV12-3 or TRBV12-4 and TRBJ2-2; TRBD1 is a possible D gene (5 bases). The CDR3 is made up of 14 amino acids. Trimming removed 8 bases from V and 0 bases from J, with 10 bases in between. The CDR3 nucleotides are TGTGCCAGCGGGGAAGGGGCGAACACCGGGGAGCTGTTTTTT. It translates to CASGEGANTGELFF.